This T cell receptor (beta chain) was recovered during a study of CD4 and CD8 cells across lung adenocarcinoma regions. Donors had localized lung adenocarcinoma, a non-small cell lung cancer. TCRdb called the PCR reads again in MiXCR, with one record for every CDR3 protein. The sample has some 18,000 distinct CDR3 sequences; approximately 50% are singletons. This CDR3 is 15 amino acids long. Germline V CDR1 and CDR2: SGHTA, FQGTGA. V was clipped by 5 bases and J by 6 bases; unmatched bases: 9. The receptor's source is a male donor with lung adenocarcinoma. The CD4 and CD8 labels of this study may be unreliable. V usage is TRBV7-3 and J usage is TRBJ2-2; 7 positions match TRBD2. Material: CD8+ T cells from the margin of a lung tumor. The CDR3 bases are TGTGCCAGCAGCCGGGGGAGGGGAGGGGCCGGGGAGCTGTTTTTT. Protein: CASSRGRGGAGELFF.